The next 20 T cell receptor beta chains were all read from a single sample in a study of T-cell reconstitution after alpha-beta-depleted transplantation in children. For TCRbeta, the library was prepared with unique molecular identifiers. TCRdb called the PCR reads again in MiXCR, with one record for every CDR3 protein. The table shows just over 950,000 distinct CDR3 sequences, with roughly 31% occurring only once. The material was PBMCs, mostly from graft donor cells, obtained 360 days after TCRalphabeta/CD19-depleted stem cell transplant. The receptors shown here come from a boy in the first two years of life who had a stem cell transplant for SCID, so the T cells may come from the graft donor.

The V and J genes are TRBV27 and TRBJ2-7, with TRBD2 matching 7 bases. This CDR3 comprises 14 residues. CDR1 is MNHEY, CDR2 SMNVEV, per germline (reference sequence). J gave up 2 bases and V 6 bases, and 7 bases lay outside the gene matches. Here the CDR3 reads CASRPGGWAYEQYF. The CDR3 region has the DNA TGTGCCAGCAGACCGGGGGGTTGGGCCTACGAGCAGTACTTC.

This clonotype has a handful of counts. CDR3 sequence: CAWRRRRGETQYF. The CDR3, as DNA: TGTGCCTGGAGGCGACGGAGGGGAGAGACCCAGTACTTC. V gene TRBV30 combines with J gene TRBJ2-5; D is possibly TRBD2 (6 bases). Per germline, CDR1 GTSNPN and CDR2 SVGIG (reference sequence). The germline V and J ends were trimmed by 3 bases and 4 bases, with 12 bases remaining between them. The CDR3 contains 13 residues.

This chain uses TRBV5-5 with TRBJ1-1; maybe TRBD1 (6 bases). Germline CDR1 reads SGHKS; CDR2 reads YYEKEE (reference sequence). The CDR3 consists of 13 residues. The V end was cut by 7 bases, the J end by 3 bases, with 13 bases between. The CDR3 DNA is TGTGCCAGCCTCCGGGACATCTACACTGAAGCTTTCTTT. It yields the protein CASLRDIYTEAFF. The full variable domain, its missing parts supplied by reference TRBV5-5 and TRBJ1-1, is DAGVTQSPTHLIKTRGQQVTLRCSPISGHKSVSWYQQVLGQGPQFIFQYYEKEERGRGNFPDRFSARQFPNYSSELNVNALLLGDSALYLCASLRDIYTEAFFGQGTRLTVV.

V is TRBV10-3 and J is TRBJ2-7, with 8 bases identical to TRBD1. The CDR3 spans 15 residues. Trimming cost V 8 bases and J 3 bases; bases outside gene matches: 12. Germline-derived CDR1 and CDR2 are ENHRY and SYGVKD. Written as DNA, the CDR3 is TGTGCCATCGGGGTAGACAGGGGTAACCACTACGAGCAGTACTTC. It encodes CAIGVDRGNHYEQYF.

V is TRBV20-1 and J is TRBJ2-5; D is undetermined. V shed 3 bases and J shed 3 bases, with 11 bases lying between them. CDR3 size: 13 residues. CDR1 is DFQATT, CDR2 SNEGSKA, per germline (reference sequence). The CDR3 region has the DNA TGCAGTGCTAGTTTTGGTTCAGAAGAGACCCAGTACTTC. Translation: CSASFGSEETQYF.

This clonotype was counted a few times. A read error may produce the germline difference seen at one junction end. This sequence joins TRBV5-1 and TRBJ2-3, with D perhaps TRBD2 (5 bases). The last part of the DNA fits TRBJ2-5 better; the J call may be wrong. Germline assignment: CDR1 SGHRS and CDR2 YFSETQ. The CDR3 sequence is 14 residues long. For the CDR3, the DNA is TGTGCCAGCAGCTTAGAGGGCTTCACGGATACCCAGTACTTC. This encodes CASSLEGFTDTQYF.

This clonotype was counted a single time. The V and J genes are TRBV5-1 and TRBJ2-5; TRBD2 matches at 8 bases. Germline-derived CDR1 and CDR2 are SGHRS and YFSETQ. V lost 7 bases, J lost 0 bases, and 8 bases stayed unmatched. The CDR3 totals 15 residues. The CDR3 coding sequence is TGCGCCAGCCACCGGGGGGGTCACCACCAAGAGACCCAGTACTTC. Translated: CASHRGGHHQETQYF.

The V call is TRBV6-2 or TRBV6-3, the J call TRBJ1-1; maybe TRBD1 (5 bases). Trimming took 2 bases from V and 0 from J, leaving 10 bases between them. The CDR3 covers 15 residues. CDR1 is MNHEY, CDR2 SVGEGT, per germline. CDR3 bases: TGTGCCAGCAGTTACCAGGGACGGCTGAACACTGAAGCTTTCTTT. It translates to CASSYQGRLNTEAFF.

V and J are TRBV15 and TRBJ1-1; D might be TRBD1 (5 bases). Per the germline V gene, CDR1 is LNHNV and CDR2 is YYDKDF (reference sequence). This CDR3 is 16 amino acids long. Trimming cost V 0 bases and J 3 bases, with 14 bases left between them. The CDR3 DNA reads as TGTGCCACCAGCAGAGAGCACCGACAGACTCACACTGAAGCTTTCTTT. Translation: CATSREHRQTHTEAFF.

V usage is TRBV20-1 and J usage is TRBJ2-5, with TRBD2 matching 7 bases. The germline CDR1 and CDR2 sequences are DFQATT and SNEGSKA (reference sequence). This CDR3 has 13 amino acids. V gave up 4 bases and J gave up 0 bases; unmatched junction bases: 2. CDR3 in DNA: TGCAGTGCTACGCGGGAGTACCAAGAGACCCAGTACTTC. Translated, it gives CSATREYQETQYF.

In the case of this clonotype: Relative to the germline gene, one junction end is altered; a read error may explain this. This sequence joins TRBV12-3 or TRBV12-4 and TRBJ2-7; 8 bases map to TRBD2. This CDR3 spans 12 amino acids. CDR3 amino acids: CASSGGGYDQYF. The CDR3 DNA follows: TGTGCCAGCAGCGGGGGGGGCTACGACCAGTACTTC.

This clonotype has more than one count but fewer than ten. The chain joins TRBV28 to TRBJ2-3, with TRBD1 matching over 11 bases. The CDR3 contains 16 residues. J lost 1 base, V lost 6 bases, and 6 bases had no gene match. Germline V gives CDR1 MDHEN, CDR2 SYDVKM. The CDR3 sequence: CASSPADRGRTDTQYF. DNA for the CDR3: TGTGCCAGCAGCCCGGCGGACAGGGGGCGCACAGATACGCAGTATTTT.

This clonotype was observed a few times. The CDR3 here is CASSSGGEDTQYF. Written as DNA, the CDR3 is TGCGCCAGCAGTAGCGGGGGGGAGGATACGCAGTATTTT. J is TRBJ2-3 and V is TRBV10-1; the match to TRBD2 covers 10 bases. The CDR3 totals 13 residues. CDR1 is WNHNN and CDR2 is SYGVQD in the germline V gene (reference sequence). The V segment lost 5 bases and the J segment 6 bases; nucleotides outside the gene matches: 2.

The J gene is TRBJ2-2, the V gene TRBV4-3, with D perhaps being TRBD1 or TRBD2 (5 bases each). This CDR3 has 15 amino acids. Germline-derived CDR1 and CDR2 are LGHNA and YSLEER. Trimming left V 0 bases short and J 4 bases short, with 9 bases between. The CDR3 reads CASSQETGLTGELFF. CDR3 sequence (DNA): TGCGCCAGCAGCCAAGAAACGGGGCTCACCGGGGAGCTGTTTTTT.

This clonotype occurred a few times. The V call is TRBV4-2, the J call TRBJ1-2, with D perhaps matching TRBD1 (6 bases). Trimming pared 4 bases from V and 0 bases from J, leaving 12 bases between. This CDR3 region has 15 residues. The V gene's germline CDR1 is LGHNA and CDR2 YNFKEQ. CDR3 protein: CASSPDSFSNYGYTF. The CDR3 DNA sequence: TGTGCCAGCAGCCCGGACAGCTTCTCTAACTATGGCTACACCTTC.

This clonotype was detected a few times. The chain's CDR3 is CSGRQASNTEAFF. As DNA, the CDR3 is TGCAGCGGGAGACAGGCTTCGAACACTGAAGCTTTCTTT. The rearrangement links TRBV29-1 to TRBJ1-1; weak D call: TRBD1 (6 bases). Germline V gene data show CDR1 as SQVTM and CDR2 as ANQGSEA. With 7 bases removed from V and 1 base from J, the gap between germline ends came to 13 bases. This CDR3 spans 13 amino acids.

This clonotype showed up just once. CDR3 amino acids: CASSDYLAGAAETQYF. Written as DNA, the CDR3 is TGTGCCAGCAGTGACTATCTAGCGGGGGCGGCAGAGACCCAGTACTTC. The V gene is TRBV12-3 or TRBV12-4, the J gene TRBJ2-5; TRBD2 matches at 10 bases. The CDR3 totals 16 residues. J lost 4 bases, V lost 5 bases, and 10 bases had no gene match.

This clonotype showed up just a few times. The chain has TRBV29-1 and TRBJ2-5, with no clear D. The germline V gene has CDR1 SQVTM and CDR2 ANQGSEA. V lost 4 bases and J 4 bases, leaving 7 bases between the germline ends. The CDR3 is 11 amino acids. The CDR3 DNA reads as TGCAGCGTTGCATCTATAGAGACCCAGTACTTC. It codes for CSVASIETQYF.

The sample holds many counts of this clonotype. This chain connects TRBV24-1 to TRBJ2-7; 8 nucleotides agree with TRBD1. Trimming took 6 bases from V and 2 from J; bases not matched to a gene: 2. From germline, CDR1 is KGHDR and CDR2 SFDVKD. The CDR3 is 13 amino acids. The CDR3: CATSRGQAYEQYF. In nucleotides, the CDR3 is TGTGCCACCAGTAGGGGACAGGCCTACGAGCAGTACTTC.

The chain has TRBV12-3 or TRBV12-4 and TRBJ1-4, with a tentative D call TRBD1 (6 bases). Trimming stripped 4 bases from V and 8 bases from J, with 11 bases between. The CDR3 is made up of 13 amino acids. CDR3 sequence: CASSSQDREKLFF. The CDR3 DNA is TGTGCCAGCAGTTCACAAGACAGGGAAAAACTGTTTTTT.